This entry is about one T cell receptor (beta chain). The sample originates from a study of OX40 agonist ivuxolimab in advanced cancers. The V and J ends lost 4 bases and 5 bases respectively, with 12 bases between them. Germline V lookup: CDR1 SGHRS, CDR2 YFSETQ. The CDR3 is 13 residues long. Clones were read by immunoSEQ multiplex PCR, and TCRdb kept only the in-frame ones, dropping some. The sample has tens of thousands of clones, approximately 88% seen once. The chain has TRBV5-1 and TRBJ2-5; D is possibly TRBD1 or TRBD2 (5 bases each). This sequence originates from an adult with an advanced solid tumor such as melanoma, head and neck, liver or kidney cancer. This specimen consisted of CD4+ or CD8+ T cells sorted from blood, obtained in a trial of the OX40 agonist ivuxolimab. As DNA, the CDR3 is TGCGCCAGCAGCCAGGGAGTCTGGGAGACCCAGTACTTC. As protein: CASSQGVWETQYF. The entire variable domain, with the rest obtained from reference TRBV5-1 and TRBJ2-5, is as follows: KAGVTQTPRYLIKTRGQQVTLSCSPISGHRSVSWYQQTPGQGLQFLFEYFSETQRNKGNFPGRFSGRQFSNSRSEMNVSTLELGDSALYLCASSQGVWETQYFGPGTRLLVL.